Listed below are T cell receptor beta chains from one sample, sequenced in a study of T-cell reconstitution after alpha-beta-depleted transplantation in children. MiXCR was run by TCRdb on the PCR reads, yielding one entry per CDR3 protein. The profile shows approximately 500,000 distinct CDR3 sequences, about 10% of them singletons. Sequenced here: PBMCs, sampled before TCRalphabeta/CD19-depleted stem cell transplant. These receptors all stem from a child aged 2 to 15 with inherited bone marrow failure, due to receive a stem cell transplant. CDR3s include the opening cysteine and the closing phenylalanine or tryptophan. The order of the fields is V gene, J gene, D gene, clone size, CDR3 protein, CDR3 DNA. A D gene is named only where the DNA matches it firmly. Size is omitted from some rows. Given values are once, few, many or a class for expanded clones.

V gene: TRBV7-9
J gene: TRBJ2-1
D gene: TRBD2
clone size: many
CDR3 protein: CASSLFAGGLNNEQFF
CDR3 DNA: TGTGCCAGCAGCTTATTCGCGGGAGGGTTGAACAATGAGCAGTTCTTC

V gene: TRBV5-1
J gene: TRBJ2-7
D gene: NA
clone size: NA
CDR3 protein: CASSITSLGSYEQYF
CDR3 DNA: TGCGCCAGCAGCATTACAAGTCTTGGCTCCTACGAGCAGTACTTC

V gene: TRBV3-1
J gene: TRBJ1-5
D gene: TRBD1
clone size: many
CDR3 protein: CASSQDNGRGLQPQHF
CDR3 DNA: TGTGCCAGCAGCCAAGATAACGGCAGGGGGCTTCAGCCCCAGCATTTT

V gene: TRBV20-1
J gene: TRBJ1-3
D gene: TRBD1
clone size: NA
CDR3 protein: CSAGDRDSGNTIYF
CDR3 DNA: TGCAGTGCGGGGGACAGGGATTCTGGAAACACCATATATTTT

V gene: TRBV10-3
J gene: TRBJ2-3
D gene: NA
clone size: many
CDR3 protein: CAISEARRPGDTQYF
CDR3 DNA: TGTGCCATCAGTGAGGCCAGGAGGCCAGGGGATACGCAGTATTTT

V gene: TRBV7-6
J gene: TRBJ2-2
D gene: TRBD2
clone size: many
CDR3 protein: CASSYGLAGRGGGELFF
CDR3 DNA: TGTGCCAGCAGCTACGGACTAGCGGGGCGAGGGGGCGGGGAGCTGTTTTTT

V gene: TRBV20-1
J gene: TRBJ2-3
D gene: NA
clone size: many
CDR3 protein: CSAGVDTQYF
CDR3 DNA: TGCAGTGCAGGTGTAGATACGCAGTATTTT

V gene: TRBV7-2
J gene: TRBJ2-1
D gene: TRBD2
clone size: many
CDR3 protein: CASSPRGLAANNEQFF
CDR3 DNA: TGTGCCAGCAGCCCGAGGGGACTAGCGGCGAACAATGAGCAGTTCTTC

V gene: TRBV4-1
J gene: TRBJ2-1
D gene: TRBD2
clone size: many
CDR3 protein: CASSQATPGLAGEKSYNEQFF
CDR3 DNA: TGCGCCAGCAGCCAAGCGACGCCGGGACTAGCGGGAGAAAAGTCCTACAATGAGCAGTTCTTC

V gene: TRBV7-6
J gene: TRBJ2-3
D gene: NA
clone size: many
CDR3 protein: CASSLGLGWGITDTQYF
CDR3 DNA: TGTGCCAGCAGCTTAGGGTTGGGCTGGGGGATCACAGATACGCAGTATTTT

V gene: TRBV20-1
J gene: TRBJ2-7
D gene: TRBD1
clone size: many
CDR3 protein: CSAGDRGLSYEQYF
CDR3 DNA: TGCAGTGCGGGAGACAGGGGCCTTTCCTACGAGCAGTACTTC

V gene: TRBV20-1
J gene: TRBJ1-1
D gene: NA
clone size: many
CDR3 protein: CSARADSNTEAFF
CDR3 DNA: TGCAGTGCTAGGGCGGATTCGAACACTGAAGCTTTCTTT

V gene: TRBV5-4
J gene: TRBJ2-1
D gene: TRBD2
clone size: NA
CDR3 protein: CASSLGGLADNEQFF
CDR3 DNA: TGTGCCAGCAGCTTGGGGGGACTAGCTGACAATGAGCAGTTCTTC

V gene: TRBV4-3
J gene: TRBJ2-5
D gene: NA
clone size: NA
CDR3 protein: CASNQDATEETQYF
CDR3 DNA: TGCGCCAGCAACCAAGATGCGACGGAAGAGACCCAGTACTTC

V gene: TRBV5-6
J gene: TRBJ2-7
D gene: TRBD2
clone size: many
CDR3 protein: CASSSTSGRDYYEQYF
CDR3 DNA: TGTGCCAGCAGCTCGACTAGCGGGAGGGACTACTACGAGCAGTACTTC

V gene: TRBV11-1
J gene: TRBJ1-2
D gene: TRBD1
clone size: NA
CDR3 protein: CASSPTEYPGQGAFGYTF
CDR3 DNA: TGTGCCAGCAGCCCCACCGAATACCCGGGACAGGGGGCTTTTGGCTACACCTTC

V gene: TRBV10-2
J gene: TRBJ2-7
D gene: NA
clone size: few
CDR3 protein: CASSEAPYEQYF
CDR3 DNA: TGCGCCAGCAGTGAGGCCCCCTACGAGCAGTACTTC

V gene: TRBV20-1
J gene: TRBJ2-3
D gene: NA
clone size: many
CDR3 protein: CSASPPTAPTDTQYF
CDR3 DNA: TGCAGTGCTAGCCCTCCGACAGCGCCTACAGATACGCAGTATTTT

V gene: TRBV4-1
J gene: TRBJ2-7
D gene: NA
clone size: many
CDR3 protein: CASSQESGWEQYF
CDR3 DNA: TGCGCCAGCAGCCAAGAGAGCGGTTGGGAGCAGTACTTC

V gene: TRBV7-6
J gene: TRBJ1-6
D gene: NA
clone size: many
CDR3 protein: CASSLTRGAGWNSPLHF
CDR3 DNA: TGTGCCAGCAGCCTGACACGGGGGGCCGGTTGGAATTCACCCCTCCACTTT

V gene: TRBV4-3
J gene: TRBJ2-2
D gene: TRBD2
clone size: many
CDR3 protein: CASSQEGFGLAATGELFF
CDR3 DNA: TGCGCCAGCAGCCAGGAAGGCTTTGGACTAGCGGCCACCGGGGAGCTGTTTTTT

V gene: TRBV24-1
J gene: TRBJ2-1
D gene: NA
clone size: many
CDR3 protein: CATSGFLPGRGEGSSYNEQFF
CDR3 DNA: TGTGCCACCAGTGGCTTCCTCCCTGGTAGGGGCGAGGGAAGCTCCTACAATGAGCAGTTCTTC

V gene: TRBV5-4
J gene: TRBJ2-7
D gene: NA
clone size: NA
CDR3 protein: CASSANTKSSYEQYF
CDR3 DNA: TGTGCCAGCAGCGCAAACACAAAAAGCTCCTACGAGCAGTACTTC

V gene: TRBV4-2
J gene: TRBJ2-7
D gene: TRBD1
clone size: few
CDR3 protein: CASSQGQGYYEQYF
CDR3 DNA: TGTGCCAGCAGCCAGGGACAGGGGTACTACGAGCAGTACTTC

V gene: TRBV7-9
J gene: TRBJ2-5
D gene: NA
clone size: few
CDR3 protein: CASSNRDYQETQYF
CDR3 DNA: TGTGCCAGCAGCAACCGGGACTACCAAGAGACCCAGTACTTC

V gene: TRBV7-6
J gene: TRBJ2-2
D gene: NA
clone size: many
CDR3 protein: CASSLIQDTGELFF
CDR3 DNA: TGTGCCAGCAGCTTAATACAGGACACCGGGGAGCTGTTTTTT

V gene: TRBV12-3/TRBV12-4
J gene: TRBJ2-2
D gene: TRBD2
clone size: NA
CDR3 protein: CASSSIAGFDPGELFF
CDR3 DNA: TGTGCCAGCAGTTCAATAGCGGGATTCGACCCCGGGGAGCTGTTTTTT

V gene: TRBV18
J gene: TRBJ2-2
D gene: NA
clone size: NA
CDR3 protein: CASSPPSDGELSF
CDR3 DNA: TGTGCCAGCTCACCACCGAGCGACGGGGAGCTGTCTTTT

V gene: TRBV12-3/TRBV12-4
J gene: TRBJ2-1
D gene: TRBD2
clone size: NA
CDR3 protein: CASHRGAGGIYNEQFF
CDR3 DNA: TGTGCCAGCCATAGGGGGGCGGGAGGGATCTACAATGAGCAGTTCTTC

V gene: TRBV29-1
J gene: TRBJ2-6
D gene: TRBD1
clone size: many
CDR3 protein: CSVEVIGGDSGANVLTF
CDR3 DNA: TGCAGCGTTGAAGTCATAGGGGGCGACTCTGGGGCCAACGTCCTGACTTTC

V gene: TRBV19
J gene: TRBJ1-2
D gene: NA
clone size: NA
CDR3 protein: CASSAAPLDGYTF
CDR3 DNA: TGTGCCAGTAGTGCGGCCCCGCTCGATGGCTACACCTTC

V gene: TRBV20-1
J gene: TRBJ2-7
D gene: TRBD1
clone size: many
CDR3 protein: CSARDRNYEQYF
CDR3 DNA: TGCAGTGCCCGGGACAGAAACTACGAGCAGTACTTC

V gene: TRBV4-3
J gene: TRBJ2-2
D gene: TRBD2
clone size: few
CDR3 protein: CASSAGDYNTGELFF
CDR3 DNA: TGCGCCAGCAGCGCGGGGGACTATAACACCGGGGAGCTGTTTTTT

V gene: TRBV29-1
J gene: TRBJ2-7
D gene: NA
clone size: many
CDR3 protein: CSVAWDGTYEQYF
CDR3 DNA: TGCAGCGTAGCCTGGGACGGAACCTACGAGCAGTACTTC

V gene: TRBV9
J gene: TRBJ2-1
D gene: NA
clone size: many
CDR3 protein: CASSPHLNEQFF
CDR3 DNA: TGTGCCAGCAGCCCACACCTCAATGAGCAGTTCTTC

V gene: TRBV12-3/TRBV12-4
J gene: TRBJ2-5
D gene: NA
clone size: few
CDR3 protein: CASSLSQTAEETQYF
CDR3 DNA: TGTGCCAGCAGTTTAAGTCAGACAGCAGAAGAGACCCAGTACTTC

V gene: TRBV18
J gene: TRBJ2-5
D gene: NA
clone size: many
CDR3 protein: CASSPRAGDYQETQYF
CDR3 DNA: TGTGCCAGCTCACCAAGGGCAGGGGACTACCAAGAGACCCAGTACTTC

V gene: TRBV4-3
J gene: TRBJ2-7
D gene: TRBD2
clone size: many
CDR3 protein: CASSQDRAGVSGEQYF
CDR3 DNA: TGCGCCAGCAGCCAAGATAGGGCGGGAGTTTCGGGCGAGCAGTACTTC

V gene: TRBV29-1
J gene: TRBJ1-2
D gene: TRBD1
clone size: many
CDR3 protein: CSVPGGHGYTF
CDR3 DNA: TGCAGCGTTCCAGGGGGCCATGGCTACACCTTC

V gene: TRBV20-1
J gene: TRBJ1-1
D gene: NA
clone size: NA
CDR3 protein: CSAPGTSTPRTEAFF
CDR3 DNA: TGCAGTGCCCCAGGGACATCTACCCCAAGGACTGAAGCTTTCTTT

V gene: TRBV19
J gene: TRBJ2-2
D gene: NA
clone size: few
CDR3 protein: CASRLRGGTGELFF
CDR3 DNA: TGTGCCAGTAGGCTCAGGGGTGGCACCGGGGAGCTGTTTTTT

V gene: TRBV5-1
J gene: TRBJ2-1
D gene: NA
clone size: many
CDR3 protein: CASSEGRETEQFF
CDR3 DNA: TGCGCCAGCAGCGAAGGACGGGAAACTGAGCAGTTCTTC

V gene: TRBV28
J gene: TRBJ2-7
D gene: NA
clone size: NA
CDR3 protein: CASSPFFGGYEQYF
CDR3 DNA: TGTGCCAGCAGTCCATTTTTCGGGGGCTACGAGCAGTACTTC

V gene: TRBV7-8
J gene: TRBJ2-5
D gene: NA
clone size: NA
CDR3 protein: CASSLATSRGYQETQYF
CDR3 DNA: TGTGCCAGCAGCTTAGCTACTAGTCGGGGGTACCAAGAGACCCAGTACTTC

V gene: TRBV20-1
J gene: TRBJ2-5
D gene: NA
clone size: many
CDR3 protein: CSARAARGGETQYF
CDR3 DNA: TGCAGTGCTAGAGCCGCTAGAGGGGGGGAGACCCAGTACTTC